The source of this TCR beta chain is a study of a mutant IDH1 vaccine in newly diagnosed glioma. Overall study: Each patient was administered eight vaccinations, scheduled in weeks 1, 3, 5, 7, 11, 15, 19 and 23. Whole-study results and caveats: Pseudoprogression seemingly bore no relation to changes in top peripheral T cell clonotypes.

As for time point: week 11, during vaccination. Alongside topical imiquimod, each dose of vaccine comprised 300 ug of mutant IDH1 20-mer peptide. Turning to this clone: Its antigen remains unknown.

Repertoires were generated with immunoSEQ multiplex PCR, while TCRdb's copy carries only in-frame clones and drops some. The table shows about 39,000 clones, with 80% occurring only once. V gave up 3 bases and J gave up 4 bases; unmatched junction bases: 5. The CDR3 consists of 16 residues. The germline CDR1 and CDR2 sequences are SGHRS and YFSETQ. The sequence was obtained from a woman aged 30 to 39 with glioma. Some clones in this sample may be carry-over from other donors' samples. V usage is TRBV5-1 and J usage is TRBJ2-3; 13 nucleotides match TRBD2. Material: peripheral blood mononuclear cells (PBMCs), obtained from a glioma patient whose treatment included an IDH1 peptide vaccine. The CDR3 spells CASSSGTSGKADTQYF. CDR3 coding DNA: TGCGCCAGCAGCTCCGGGACTAGCGGGAAGGCAGATACGCAGTATTTT.